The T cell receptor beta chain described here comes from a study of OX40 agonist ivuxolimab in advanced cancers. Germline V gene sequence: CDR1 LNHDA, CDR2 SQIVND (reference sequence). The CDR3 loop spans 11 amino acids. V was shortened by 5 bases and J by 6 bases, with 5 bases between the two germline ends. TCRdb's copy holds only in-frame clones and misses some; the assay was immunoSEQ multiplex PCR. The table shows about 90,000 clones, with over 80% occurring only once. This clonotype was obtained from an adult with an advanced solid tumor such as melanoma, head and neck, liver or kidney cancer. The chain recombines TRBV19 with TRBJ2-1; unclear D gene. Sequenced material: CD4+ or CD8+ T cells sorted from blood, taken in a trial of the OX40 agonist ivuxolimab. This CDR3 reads CASSFVNEQFF. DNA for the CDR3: TGTGCCAGTAGTTTCGTCAATGAGCAGTTCTTC.